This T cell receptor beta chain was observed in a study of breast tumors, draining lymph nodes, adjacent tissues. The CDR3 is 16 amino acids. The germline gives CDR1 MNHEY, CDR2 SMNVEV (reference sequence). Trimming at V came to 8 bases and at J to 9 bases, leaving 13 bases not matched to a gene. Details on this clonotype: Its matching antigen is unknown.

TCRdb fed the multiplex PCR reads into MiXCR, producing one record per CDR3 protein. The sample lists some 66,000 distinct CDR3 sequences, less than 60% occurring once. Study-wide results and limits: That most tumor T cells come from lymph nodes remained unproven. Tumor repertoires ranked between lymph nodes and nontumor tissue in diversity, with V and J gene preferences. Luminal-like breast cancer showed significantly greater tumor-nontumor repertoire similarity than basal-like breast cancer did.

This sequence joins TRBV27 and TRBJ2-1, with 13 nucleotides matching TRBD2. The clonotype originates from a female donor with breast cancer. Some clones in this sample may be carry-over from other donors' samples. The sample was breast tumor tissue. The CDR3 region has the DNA TGTGCCAGCGAAACTAGCGGGAGGGCGCAACAAGGTGAGCAGTTCTTC. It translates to CASETSGRAQQGEQFF.